Listed below are T cell receptor beta chains from one sample, sequenced in a study of blood T cells in healthy people across ages. One entry per CDR3 protein, called by TCRdb with MiXCR from the 5' RACE reads. The table has 550,000 to 800,000 distinct CDR3 sequences, about a third seen once; the top ten hold 15%. Sequencing input: blood. All receptors derive from a woman older than 75 in good health. The conserved cysteine and the conserved F or W are not part of the CDR3 here. The D gene is left open where the match is weak.

j_call	v_call	d_call	cdr3_aa
TRBJ1-2	TRBV3-1	NA	ASSPYDSYGYT
TRBJ2-7	TRBV5-1	NA	ASSLDDKTYEQY
TRBJ1-5	TRBV2	NA	ASSDRGTSPQH
TRBJ2-7	TRBV5-1	TRBD2	ASSRTSGGAYEQY
NA	TRBV7-2	TRBD2	ASSLLVIAGSKETQY
TRBJ2-3	TRBV20-1	TRBD1	SASQGAGAPVEQY
TRBJ2-3	TRBV6-1	TRBD2	ASRGLGRGGPDTQY
TRBJ2-5	TRBV7-2	NA	ASSLGLRTQETQY
TRBJ2-4	TRBV3-1	NA	ASSQDILQY
TRBJ2-1	TRBV21-1	NA	ASSKGGEGYNEQF
TRBJ2-1	TRBV20-1	NA	SARDLENSYNEQF
TRBJ1-3	TRBV19	NA	ASSISGSQGNTIY
TRBJ2-5	TRBV12-3/TRBV12-4	TRBD2	ASSLATSGGAETQY
TRBJ2-5	TRBV18	NA	ASSPYRGIQETQY
TRBJ1-2	TRBV6-1	TRBD1	ASSDPGTGPFNYGYT
TRBJ1-4	TRBV6-2/TRBV6-3	TRBD1	ASSYSADRVESEKLF
TRBJ1-5	TRBV3-1	TRBD1	ASSRGQGNNQPQH
TRBJ1-1	TRBV5-6	NA	ASSPRGGMGTEAF
TRBJ2-5	TRBV7-8	TRBD1	ASSLRQGAGEQY
TRBJ2-5	TRBV15	NA	ATSREGTLGTQY
TRBJ1-5	TRBV10-3	NA	AISERQGYQPQH
TRBJ2-1	TRBV2	TRBD1	ASRGTAYTYNEQF
TRBJ2-4	TRBV7-9	TRBD2	ASRGTSGGSGKNIQY
TRBJ1-1	TRBV20-1	TRBD1	GARSGGQGRTEAF
TRBJ2-5	TRBV7-2	TRBD2	ASSLGSSGDETQY
TRBJ2-1	TRBV4-2	TRBD2	ASSPQAGGHVNEQF
TRBJ2-7	TRBV6-6	NA	ASEDSAYEQY
TRBJ2-7	TRBV5-6	TRBD2	ASREWTSGLIEQY
TRBJ2-5	TRBV6-5	TRBD2	ASSVAGTTRETQY
TRBJ2-3	TRBV4-3	NA	ASSQDGLSTDTQY
TRBJ1-2	TRBV3-1	NA	ASSRNHPGRASYGYT
TRBJ1-1	TRBV20-1	NA	SATDGGRPEAF
TRBJ2-4	TRBV4-1	TRBD1	ASSQAGTENIQY
TRBJ2-1	TRBV7-9	NA	ASSLIRGGSYNEQF
TRBJ2-3	TRBV7-2	NA	ASGDYDTQY
TRBJ1-6	TRBV7-6	TRBD1	ASSRVGQANSPLH
TRBJ1-2	TRBV18	NA	ASSPRAGDGYT
TRBJ1-1	TRBV5-1	TRBD1	ASSPTTGEFTEAF
TRBJ2-7	TRBV19	NA	ASSIELGSGYEQY